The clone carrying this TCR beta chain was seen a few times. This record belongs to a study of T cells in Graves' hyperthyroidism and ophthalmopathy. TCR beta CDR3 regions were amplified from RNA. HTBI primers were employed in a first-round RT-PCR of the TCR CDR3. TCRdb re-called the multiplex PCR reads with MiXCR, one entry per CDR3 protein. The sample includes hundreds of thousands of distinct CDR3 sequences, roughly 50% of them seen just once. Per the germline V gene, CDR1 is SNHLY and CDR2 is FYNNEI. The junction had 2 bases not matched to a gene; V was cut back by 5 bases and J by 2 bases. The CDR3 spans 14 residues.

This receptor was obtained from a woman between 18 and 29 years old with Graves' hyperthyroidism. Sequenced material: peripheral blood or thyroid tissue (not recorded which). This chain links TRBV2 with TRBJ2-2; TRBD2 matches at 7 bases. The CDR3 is CASSSGINTGELFF. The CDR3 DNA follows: TGTGCCAGCAGTAGCGGGATAAACACCGGGGAGCTGTTTTTT.